Reported below is one T cell receptor (beta chain). Its antigen remains unidentified. Per-base qualities were not stored, and no clone one base away is much larger. This entry belongs to a study of PD-1 blockade in mismatch repair-deficient tumors (dated by TCRdb to the late 2010s). About the full investigation: Between September 2013 and September 2016, the trial enrolled some 86 consecutive patients with approximately 11 mismatch repair-deficient cancer types, every one of whom had been previously treated and was progressing. Tumor-associated T cell clones were tracked in the peripheral blood of patients responding to PD-1 blockade by deep sequencing of TCR CDR3 regions.

The CDR3 runs 15 residues from the cysteine to the phenylalanine. The only DNA kept is the CDR3, 45 bases in frame from the first base. CDR1 and CDR2 are read off the germline V gene as MNHNS and SASEGT. V was cut back by 8 bases and J by 4 bases, leaving a gap of 18 bases between them. Library creation used the immunoSEQ multiplex PCR assay. The table was pulled from immuneACCESS by TCRdb, which kept in-frame rearrangements only. Such tables lose some clones; where checked, under half of the loss comes from unresolved V genes, and the rest has no known cause. For this sample there are roughly 49,000 clones; approximately 80% appear just once. Of the sample, 3% to 4% is held by the ten largest clones. General conclusions and limits of the study: Rapid expansion after pembrolizumab followed by contraction, generally before radiologic responses, was shown by tumor-resident clones, which were often undetectable in blood before treatment.

The intended sense of this specimen's time point label: peripheral blood before pembrolizumab. For each enrolled patient, mismatch repair deficiency was established using either polymerase chain reaction or immunohistochemistry. TCR sequencing was carried out for a few patients who responded to pembrolizumab therapy. Pembrolizumab PD-1 blockade was prospectively tested in advanced mismatch repair-deficient cancers, regardless of tissue of origin, in the phase II trial. Peripheral blood T cell samples were collected serially, before PD-1 blockade began and at several time points afterward. The timing of each blood sample was reported as weeks after the first dose of pembrolizumab.

This sequence was found in an adult with mismatch repair-deficient cancer. This sequence uses TRBV6-1 and TRBJ1-3; TRBD1 is possibly the D segment (6 matching bases). The input for sequencing was PBMCs, taken before pembrolizumab treatment. CDR3 region: CASGDSGVTGNTIYF. The DNA is as follows: TGTGCCAGCGGGGACTCAGGGGTAACAGGAAACACCATATATTTT.